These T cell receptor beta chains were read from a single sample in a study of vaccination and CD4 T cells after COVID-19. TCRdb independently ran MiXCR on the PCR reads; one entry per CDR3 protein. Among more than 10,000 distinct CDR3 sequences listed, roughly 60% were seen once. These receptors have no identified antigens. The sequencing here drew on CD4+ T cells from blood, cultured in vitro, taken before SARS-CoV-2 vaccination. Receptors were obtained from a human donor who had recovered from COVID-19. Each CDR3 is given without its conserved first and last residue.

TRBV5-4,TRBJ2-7,ASSFGQFLEQY
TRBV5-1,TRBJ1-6,ASSVDMRNSPLH
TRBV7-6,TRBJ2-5,ASSWAGGQETQY
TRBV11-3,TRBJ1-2,ASSLEGRSGNYGYT
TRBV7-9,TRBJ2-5,ASRYTGQVLETQY
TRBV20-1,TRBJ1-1,SAGPPQGRQAF
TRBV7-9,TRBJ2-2,ASSPSQGGTGELF
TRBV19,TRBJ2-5,ASSAGRSIQY
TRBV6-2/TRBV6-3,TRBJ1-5,ASNKDRAGQPQH
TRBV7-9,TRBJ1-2,ASSPGFEGYGYT
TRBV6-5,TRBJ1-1,ASSSPYRGGNTEAF
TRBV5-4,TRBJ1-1,ASSLEVSDEAF
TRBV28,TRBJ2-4,ASRPPGLAGDGDIQY
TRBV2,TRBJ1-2,ASSVQYGYT
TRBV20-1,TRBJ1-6,SAAGGADNSPLH
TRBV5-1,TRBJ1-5,ASREQAPDQPQH
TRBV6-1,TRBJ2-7,ASSSPSREGGYEQY
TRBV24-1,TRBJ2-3,ATSSTDTQY
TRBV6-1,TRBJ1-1,ASSEGGTDQEAF
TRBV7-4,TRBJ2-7,ASSVGFDRVHEQY
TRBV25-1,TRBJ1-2,ASSDKRAQFYGYT
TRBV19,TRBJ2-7,ASSTGSSYEQY
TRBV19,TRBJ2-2,ASSDTPGELF
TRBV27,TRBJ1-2,ASGQRGTGTGGYT
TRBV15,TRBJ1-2,ATSTRMTGQGYT
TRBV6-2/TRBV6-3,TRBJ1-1,ASSLLGRGPNTEAF
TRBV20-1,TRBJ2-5,SAKRASSETQY
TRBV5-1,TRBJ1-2,ASSLEVNYGYT
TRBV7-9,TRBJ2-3,ASSRVQGPSTDTQY
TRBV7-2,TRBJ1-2,ASSSPLGQGFYGYT
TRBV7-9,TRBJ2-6,ASSKGQGLTGANVLT
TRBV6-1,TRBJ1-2,ASSGTGGFGYT
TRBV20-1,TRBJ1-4,SARDYGGPGEKLF
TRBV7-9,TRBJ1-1,ASSFKGGTEAF
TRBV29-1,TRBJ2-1,SVRGTGLNEQF
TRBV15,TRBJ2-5,ATSNGPAGTQY
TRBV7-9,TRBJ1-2,ASSGLERRNGYT
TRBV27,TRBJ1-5,ASSLGGQGYQPQH